The source of this T cell receptor (beta chain) is a study of blood T cell repertoires in COVID-19. Study details: In each case, the material was cDNA or gDNA derived from T cells, B-cell-depleted T cells, or PBMCs.

Germline CDR1 LGHNA, CDR2 YNFKEQ. The CDR3 consists of 16 residues. The V gene end was trimmed by 0 bases and the J gene end by 4 bases; junction bases not matched to a gene: 4. TCRdb's copy holds only in-frame clones and misses some; the assay was immunoSEQ multiplex PCR. Altogether about 170,000 clones are present, just under 90% being singletons, with the ten largest covering 3.7%. The sequence was obtained from a young man with active or convalescent COVID-19. Sample: peripheral blood. The rearrangement uses TRBV4-2 and TRBJ2-3; 10 nucleotides line up with TRBD2. The CDR3 sequence: CASSQEASGSPDTQYF. Written as DNA, the CDR3 is TGTGCCAGCAGCCAAGAGGCTAGCGGGAGCCCAGATACGCAGTATTTT.